Below are 9 T cell receptor beta chains sequenced from a single sample in a study of blood T cell repertoires in COVID-19. Profiling relied on immunoSEQ multiplex PCR, and the TCRdb table lists in-frame clones only, not all of them. This table has more than 200,000 clones, 84% appearing once. What was sequenced was PBMCs or T cells enriched from blood (not recorded which). The receptors here all came from a man between 60 and 75 years old who had recovered from COVID-19.

The J gene is TRBJ1-2, the V gene TRBV7-2; no firm D call. Per the germline V gene, CDR1 is SGHTA and CDR2 is FQGNSA. The CDR3 contains 14 residues. V was pared by 2 bases and J by 4 bases, with 11 bases between. CDR3 loop: CASSLMRFSYGYTF. CDR3 coding DNA: TGTGCCAGCAGCTTAATGCGTTTTTCCTATGGCTACACCTTC. Filled out from reference TRBV7-2 and TRBJ1-2, the complete variable domain reads GAGVSQSPSNKVTEKGKDVELRCDPISGHTALYWYRQSLGQGLEFLIYFQGNSAPDKSGLPSDRFSAERTGGSVSTLTIQRTQQEDSAVYLCASSLMRFSYGYTFGSGTRLTVV.

This chain links TRBV4-3 with TRBJ2-5, with D tentatively TRBD1 (7 bases). The CDR3 length is 17 residues. CDR1 is LGHNA, CDR2 YSLEER, per germline. V was trimmed by 0 bases and J by 5 bases, leaving 19 bases between them. The DNA for the CDR3 is TGCGCCAGCAGCCAAGATCTGGCAGGGGGGTCGGAGGAGACCCAGTACTTC. This encodes CASSQDLAGGSEETQYF.

The chain is built from TRBV6-5 and TRBJ1-4; 7 nucleotides match TRBD1. The CDR3 is 15 amino acids. Unmatched junction bases numbered 4, after V lost 2 bases and J lost 4 bases. The V gene's germline CDR1 is MNHEY and CDR2 SVGAGI. The CDR3 loop reads CASSYPGQSNEKLFF. In DNA form, the CDR3 reads TGTGCCAGCAGTTACCCGGGACAGAGTAATGAAAAACTGTTTTTT.

V is TRBV9 and J is TRBJ2-5; D gene ambiguous. CDR3 length: 13 amino acids. Germline lookup yields CDR1 SGDLS and CDR2 YYNGEE. The V end was cut by 2 bases, the J end by 2 bases, with 7 bases between. CDR3 coding DNA: TGTGCCAGCAGCGTCGCCGGTCAAGAGACCCAGTACTTC. This translates into CASSVAGQETQYF.

V usage is TRBV19 and J usage is TRBJ2-7; TRBD1 aligns across 8 bases. Germline V lookup: CDR1 LNHDA, CDR2 SQIVND (reference sequence). The V gene end was trimmed by 4 bases and the J gene end by 4 bases; junction bases not matched to a gene: 6. The CDR3 is made up of 14 amino acids. As DNA, the CDR3 is TGTGCCAGTAGTAGGGGGGACAGGTGGTACGAGCAGTACTTC. Its translation: CASSRGDRWYEQYF.

This clone was seen once. The CDR3 DNA is TGCGCCAGCAGTCCCTCGGGACAGCCCTACGAGCAGTACTTC. This codes for CASSPSGQPYEQYF. The chain links TRBV10-1 to TRBJ2-7; 7 bases are a match to TRBD1. CDR1 is WNHNN and CDR2 is SYGVQD in the germline V gene (reference sequence). CDR3 length equals 14 residues. V was clipped by 5 bases and J by 2 bases; unmatched bases: 6.

The chain employs TRBV5-6 and TRBJ1-5, with a tentative D call TRBD1 (5 bases). Germline V lookup: CDR1 SGHDT, CDR2 YYEEEE. V lost 3 bases, J lost 4 bases, and 11 bases lay in between. The CDR3 extends over 14 amino acids. The CDR3 loop is CASSSYRFNQPQHF. DNA of the CDR3: TGTGCCAGCAGCTCCTACAGGTTTAATCAGCCCCAGCATTTT.

DNA of the CDR3: TGTGCCAGCAGTTTGACCGGGACAGCGTTGAACACTGAAGCTTTCTTT. This translates into CASSLTGTALNTEAFF. V and J are TRBV6-5 and TRBJ1-1, with 7 bases matching TRBD1. Per germline, CDR1 MNHEY and CDR2 SVGAGI. Germline trimming cut 4 bases from V and 0 bases from J; bases unmatched to any gene: 8. CDR3 length: 16 residues.

The chain is built from TRBV19 and TRBJ2-6; 12 nucleotides agree with TRBD1. The CDR3 has 18 residues. Losses at the gene ends were 5 bases for V and 2 bases for J; bases not matched to a gene: 7. The V gene's germline CDR1 is LNHDA and CDR2 SQIVND (reference sequence). The CDR3 spells CASSPTGTGGPGANVLTF. The DNA of the CDR3 is TGTGCCAGTAGTCCTACCGGGACAGGGGGCCCTGGGGCCAACGTCCTGACTTTC. The variable domain in full, completed from reference TRBV19 and TRBJ2-6, reads DGGITQSPKYLFRKEGQNVTLSCEQNLNHDAMYWYRQDPGQGLRLIYYSQIVNDFQKGDIAEGYSVSREKKESFPLTVTSAQKNPTAFYLCASSPTGTGGPGANVLTFGAGSRLTVL.